This TCR beta chain was identified during a study of blood T cell repertoires in COVID-19. Assay used: immunoSEQ multiplex PCR; TCRdb lists only in-frame clones, some missing. The sample lists 100,000 to 120,000 clones; nearly 80% were seen once. The germline V gene encodes CDR1 SGHNT and CDR2 YENEEA. The CDR3 is made up of 13 amino acids. Unmatched junction bases numbered 0, after V lost 2 bases and J lost 5 bases. The chain joins TRBV11-3 to TRBJ2-1; 7 bases match TRBD2. Sequenced sample: peripheral blood. The receptor was derived from an elderly woman with active or convalescent COVID-19. The CDR3 region is CASSLTSDNEQFF. For the CDR3, the DNA is TGTGCCAGCAGCTTAACTAGCGACAATGAGCAGTTCTTC. The full variable domain, its missing parts supplied by reference TRBV11-3 and TRBJ2-1, is EAGVVQSPRYKIIEKKQPVAFWCNPISGHNTLYWYLQNLGQGPELLIRYENEEAVDDSQLPKDRFSAERLKGVDSTLKIQPAELGDSAVYLCASSLTSDNEQFFGPGTRLTVL.